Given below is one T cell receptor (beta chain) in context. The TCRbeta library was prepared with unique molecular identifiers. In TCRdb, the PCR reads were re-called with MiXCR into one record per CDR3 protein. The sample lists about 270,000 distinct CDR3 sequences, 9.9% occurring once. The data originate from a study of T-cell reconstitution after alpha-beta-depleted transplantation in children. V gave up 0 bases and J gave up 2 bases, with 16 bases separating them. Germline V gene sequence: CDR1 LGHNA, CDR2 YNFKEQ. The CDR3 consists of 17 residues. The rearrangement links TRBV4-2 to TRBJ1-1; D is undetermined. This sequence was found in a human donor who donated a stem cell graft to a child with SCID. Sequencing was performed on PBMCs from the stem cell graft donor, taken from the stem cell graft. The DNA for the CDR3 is TGTGCCAGCAGCCAAGATTACGGCTCTGCCGACAACACTGAAGCTTTCTTT. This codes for CASSQDYGSADNTEAFF.